This T cell receptor (beta chain) was profiled in a study of cytotoxic CD8 clonotypes in ibrutinib-treated CLL. Study-wide background: With a range of 6 to 36, the median treatment time before response samples were taken was 12 to 13 months. The study recorded mean values of about 260,000 productive templates and approximately 94,000 productive rearrangements per sample. Study-wide findings and caveats: Clonality grew at ibrutinib response; at progression, it decreased back toward baseline. Clonotypes that were public were uncommon, and they contracted or stayed stable on treatment.

This CDR3 spans 16 amino acids. V dropped 5 bases and J dropped 2 bases, with 16 bases sitting between them. Germline V gives CDR1 LNHDA, CDR2 SQIVND (reference sequence). On this clone itself: Its antigen remains unknown.

The table came from immunoSEQ multiplex PCR; TCRdb's copy has only in-frame clones and leaves some out. The sample contains around 76,000 clones, approximately 82% of which appear only once. This specimen was PBMCs, taken after 24 months of ibrutinib treatment. V is TRBV19 and J is TRBJ1-3, with a possible D match to TRBD1 (6 bases). The clonotype comes from a human donor with chronic lymphocytic leukemia. The CDR3 loop is CASSVTSGGPGNTIYF. For the CDR3, the DNA is TGTGCCAGTAGTGTAACATCCGGGGGGCCTGGAAACACCATATATTTT.